Ten or more counts support the clone carrying this T cell receptor beta chain. What it binds is unknown. This specimen comes from a study of CD8 T cells in ankylosing spondylitis. CDR3 length: 13 residues. Germline lookup yields CDR1 SGHTA and CDR2 FQGTGA. The V gene end was trimmed by 5 bases and the J gene end by 6 bases; junction bases not matched to a gene: 5. Notes on the study in general: Some of the motif variants had earlier been found in reactive arthritis patients' fluid and blood. There was reportedly significant enrichment of clones that were disease-linked in matched ankylosing spondylitis synovial fluid. Blood from ankylosing spondylitis patients appeared to carry a characteristic roughly 8-variant TCR beta motif.

Quantitative molecular-barcoded 5'-RACE generated the TCR beta libraries. Via MiXCR, TCRdb re-called the 5' RACE reads, giving one row per CDR3 protein. The sample comprises 250,000 to 400,000 distinct CDR3 sequences, 9.5% to 13% of which are singletons, and roughly 9% rests with the top ten. The receptor was derived from a female donor with ankylosing spondylitis or in good health (not recorded which). The chain couples TRBV7-3 to TRBJ1-2; the match to TRBD1 covers 8 bases. The sample consisted of blood, either unsorted or a sorted T cell fraction (not recorded which). This CDR3 reads CASSDTGGNGYTF. CDR3 in DNA: TGTGCCAGCAGCGACACAGGGGGGAATGGCTACACCTTC.